This TCR beta chain was sequenced during a study of blood T cell repertoires in COVID-19 (dated by TCRdb to the early 2020s). Looking at the study overall: Samples covering the acute and convalescent phases of COVID-19 were provided by collaborators in the United States, Italy and Spain. Subjects who had been exposed to COVID-19, were actively infected with it, or had recovered from it provided the deeply sampled blood TCRbeta repertoires that made up the dataset. The material from the prospective study consisted of cDNA or gDNA derived from T cells, B-cell-depleted T cells, or PBMCs. Samples were obtained from the ongoing ImmuneRACE study (first 160 participants) and from some 1,200 subjects provided by 6 global collaborators. Where available, HLA class I and class II types were obtained from metadata supplied by the sample provider rather than from assay-based typing. A freely available public database, intended as a resource for researchers studying the immune response to SARS-CoV-2, is where the repertoires were released. Sample metadata almost always included a de-identified subject ID, COVID-19 status, age in years and sex. Beyond this particular receptor, the publication reports: The quantity of clinical and demographic metadata differed by source and by participant and was supplied without curation.

Reading from cysteine to phenylalanine, the CDR3 counts 13 amino acids. CDR3 DNA only is kept here, 39 bases in frame from base 1. CDR1 is given as LNHDA and CDR2 as SQIVND, both from the germline V gene (reference sequence). Between the V and J ends, shortened by 5 bases and 5 bases respectively, the junction contains 10 bases. TCRbeta CDR3 regions were amplified from genomic DNA by means of the immunoSEQ Assay, a bias-controlled multiplex PCR. Per the authors' processing: Nucleated cell counts per sample were estimated from amplification of reference gene primers within the assay. To quantify the absolute abundance of each unique TCRbeta CDR3 rearrangement, sequence reads were collapsed and filtered. For each sample, productive Simpson clonality was calculated as the square root of Simpson's diversity index over productive rearrangements. What TCRdb holds here is the immuneACCESS table cut down to in-frame rearrangements. Part of the clones is not present; checked against another copy, under half of the missing clones reflect an unresolved V gene, and the others are unexplained. V and J calls and clone size follow that table, whereas D and trimming were derived from the DNA. The sample table lists tens of thousands of clones, more than 75% of them with a count of one. The top ten constitute approximately 6% of the sample.

One collaborating source in Seattle enrolled patients during active infection and followed them longitudinally through the course of disease. The collaborating institutions used their own protocols to collect whole blood in K2EDTA tubes. For TCRbeta analysis, collaborator samples were shipped as frozen whole blood, as isolated PBMCs, or as DNA extracted from either sample type. Of note for this clone: The antigen this receptor binds is unknown. Qualities for individual bases were not recorded, and no much larger clone is one base off.

The rearranged segments are TRBV19 and TRBJ1-5, with the D gene too uncertain to name. This sequence originates from a woman in her sixties or seventies with COVID-19, enrolled during active disease. The sequencing sample was made of peripheral blood. The DNA sequence is as follows: TGTGCCAGTAGTCCTAGCGTGGATCAGCCCCAGCATTTT. Its protein reads: CASSPSVDQPQHF.